This T cell receptor (beta chain) is from a study of blood T cell repertoires in COVID-19. Study context: The samples span acute and convalescent COVID-19 from the United States, Italy and Spain. Sources were T cells, B-cell-depleted T cells, or PBMCs; the material itself was cDNA or gDNA.

V was trimmed by 0 bases and J by 3 bases, leaving 10 bases between them. The CDR3 extends over 15 amino acids. Germline values: CDR1 SGHRS, CDR2 YFSETQ. Per the original methods: Amplified reference gene primers provided the basis for estimating nucleated cell counts. Here immunoSEQ multiplex PCR was the method, and the copy in TCRdb shows in-frame clones only, minus some. The V and J calls and the clone size are those of that table, but D and trimming were determined from the DNA. The sample gives about 330,000 clones, almost 85% of which show up once; 7.2% is in the top ten. Sequences were obtained from peripheral blood. This clonotype was sampled from a human donor in a cohort sampled during active COVID-19. J is TRBJ1-5 and V is TRBV5-1, with D possibly matching TRBD1 (6 bases). The DNA for the CDR3 is TGCGCCAGCAGCTTGGGCGGACAGCTCAATCAGCCCCAGCATTTT. Residues: CASSLGGQLNQPQHF.